This TCR beta chain was recovered during a study of OX40 agonist ivuxolimab in advanced cancers. Study at large: Every 2 weeks, ivuxolimab was infused into the patients intravenously at between 0.01 and 10 mg/kg. Dose-escalation patients had hepatocellular carcinoma, melanoma, renal cell or head and neck cancer.

Broader study findings: Certain nonresponding patients likewise had low normalized T-cell clonal expansion.

This CDR3 comprises 12 residues. The V end lost 2 bases, the J end lost 7 bases, and 10 bases lay between the germline ends. Germline CDR1 and CDR2: SGHRS and YFSETQ. The assay was immunoSEQ multiplex PCR, and TCRdb's table has in-frame clones only and misses some. The table shows 15,000 to 20,000 clones, with nearly 85% occurring only once. On this clone: Its specificity is not known.

This sample comprised CD4+ or CD8+ T cells sorted from blood, obtained in a trial of the OX40 agonist ivuxolimab. V gene TRBV5-1 combines with J gene TRBJ2-7; D possibly uses TRBD1 or TRBD2 (6 bases each). The clonotype was recovered from an adult with an advanced solid tumor such as melanoma, head and neck, liver or kidney cancer. The CDR3: CASSFGGQEQYF. Here the CDR3 DNA reads TGCGCCAGCAGCTTTGGGGGGCAAGAGCAGTACTTC.